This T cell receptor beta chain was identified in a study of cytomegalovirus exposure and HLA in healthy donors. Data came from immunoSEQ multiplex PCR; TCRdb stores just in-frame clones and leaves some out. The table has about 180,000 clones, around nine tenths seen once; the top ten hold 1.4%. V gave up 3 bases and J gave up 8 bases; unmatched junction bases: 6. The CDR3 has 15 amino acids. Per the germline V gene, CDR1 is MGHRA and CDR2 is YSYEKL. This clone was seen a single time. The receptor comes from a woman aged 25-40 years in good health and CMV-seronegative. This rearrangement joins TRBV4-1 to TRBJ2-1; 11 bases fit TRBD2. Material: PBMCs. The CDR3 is CASSHDQLAGDEQFF. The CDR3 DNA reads TGCGCCAGCAGCCACGACCAACTAGCGGGAGATGAGCAGTTCTTC.